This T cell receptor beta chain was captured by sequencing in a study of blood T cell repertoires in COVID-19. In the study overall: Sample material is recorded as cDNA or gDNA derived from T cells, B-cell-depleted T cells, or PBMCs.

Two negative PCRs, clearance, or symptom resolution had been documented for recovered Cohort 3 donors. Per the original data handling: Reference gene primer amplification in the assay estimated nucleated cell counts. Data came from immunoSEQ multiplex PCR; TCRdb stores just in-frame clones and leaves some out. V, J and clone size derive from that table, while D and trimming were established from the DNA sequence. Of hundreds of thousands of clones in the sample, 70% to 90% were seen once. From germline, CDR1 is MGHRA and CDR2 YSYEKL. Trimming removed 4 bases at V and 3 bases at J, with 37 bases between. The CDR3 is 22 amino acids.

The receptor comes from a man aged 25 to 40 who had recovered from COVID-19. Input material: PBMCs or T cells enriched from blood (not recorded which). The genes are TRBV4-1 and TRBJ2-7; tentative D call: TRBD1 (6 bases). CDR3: CASSPLAGHGTPRIGRLYEQYF. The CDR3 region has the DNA TGCGCCAGCAGCCCCCTCGCGGGTCACGGGACACCTAGAATTGGGAGACTCTACGAGCAGTACTTC.